A single sample gave rise to the 3 T cell receptor beta chains below, sequenced in a study of spatial heterogeneity in lung cancer. Stated time point: sample taken at primary tumor resection. Unsorted samples of tumor, nontumor lung or frozen PBMC had their whole RNA sequenced. TCRdb re-derived calls from the 5' RACE reads in MiXCR, one entry per CDR3 protein. In the table there are 30,000 to 45,000 distinct CDR3 sequences, roughly 8% of which are singletons. Here the sequenced sample was PBMCs, taken at surgery. The receptor set was obtained from a male donor with early-stage non-small cell lung cancer.

This chain joins TRBV20-1 and TRBJ2-1; possible D gene TRBD1, 6 bases. V was shortened by 0 bases and J by 0 bases, with 18 bases between the two germline ends. Germline V lookup: CDR1 DFQATT, CDR2 SNEGSKA (reference sequence). The CDR3 covers 18 residues. This CDR3 is CSARDRVQGKSSYNEQFF. The CDR3 region has the DNA TGCAGTGCTAGAGATCGGGTACAGGGAAAAAGCTCCTACAATGAGCAGTTCTTC.

This clonotype has a count of ten or more. The genes are TRBV20-1 and TRBJ2-5; D perhaps matches TRBD2 (6 bases). Germline V gene lookup returns CDR1 DFQATT and CDR2 SNEGSKA (reference sequence). V lost 4 bases and J 5 bases, leaving 17 bases between the germline ends. The CDR3 sequence is 14 residues long. The chain's CDR3 is CSATLSVRGETQYF. CDR3 DNA sequence: TGCAGTGCTACCCTAAGCGTCCGGGGGGAGACCCAGTACTTC.

The V call is TRBV7-2, the J call TRBJ1-3, with D maybe TRBD1 (5 bases). CDR1 SGHTA and CDR2 FQGNSA come from the germline V gene. The V end lost 5 bases, the J end lost 6 bases, and 14 bases lay between the germline ends. CDR3 length: 14 amino acids. CDR3 coding DNA: TGTGCCAGCAGCAAACCGGGGCATCAAAACACCATATATTTT. Translating it yields CASSKPGHQNTIYF.